The 9 T cell receptor beta chains listed next were all sequenced from one sample in a study of cytomegalovirus exposure and HLA in healthy donors. The PCR ran on 60 Vbeta and 13 Jbeta primers. TCRdb's table, derived via immunoSEQ multiplex PCR, lists solely in-frame clones and lacks some. The repertoire has roughly 120,000 clones, more than 80% of them found once; the top ten carry more than 2.5%. Sample: PBMCs. Receptors originate from a male donor in good health and CMV-seronegative.

This clone has only a few counts. V and J are TRBV5-1 and TRBJ1-1, with TRBD1 identical over 7 bases. The V gene end was trimmed by 3 bases and the J gene end by 1 base; junction bases not matched to a gene: 12. The CDR3 runs to 17 residues. Per the germline V gene, CDR1 is SGHRS and CDR2 is YFSETQ. This CDR3 is CASSSPRQGLGNTEAFF. The CDR3 DNA is TGCGCCAGCAGCTCACCACGACAGGGCTTAGGGAACACTGAAGCTTTCTTT.

The table lists this clone with a few counts. The genes are TRBV9 and TRBJ2-3; 14 bases agree with TRBD2. The germline V gene encodes CDR1 SGDLS and CDR2 YYNGEE. The V and J ends lost 3 bases and 6 bases, in that order; junction bases with no gene match: 3. CDR3 size: 15 residues. As DNA, the CDR3 is TGTGCCAGCAGCGGGGGACTAGCGGGAGCCGATACGCAGTATTTT. This gives the protein CASSGGLAGADTQYF.

The chain has TRBV19 and TRBJ1-2; weak D call: TRBD1 (5 bases). Germline assignment: CDR1 LNHDA and CDR2 SQIVND (reference sequence). The CDR3 runs 12 residues. The V end lost 5 bases, the J end lost 4 bases, and 8 bases lay between the germline ends. CDR3 sequence reads: CASSGALYGYTF. The CDR3 bases are TGTGCCAGTAGTGGGGCACTCTATGGCTACACCTTC.

The chain joins TRBV25-1 to TRBJ1-1; 7 positions agree with TRBD1. Germline lookup yields CDR1 MGHDK and CDR2 SYGVNS. V shed 6 bases and J 4 bases; nucleotides not matched to a gene: 11. This CDR3 comprises 15 residues. CDR3 bases: TGTGCCAGCAGGCCATCAGGGGGTATCGGCACTGAAGCTTTCTTT. This translates into CASRPSGGIGTEAFF.

The chain employs TRBV2 and TRBJ2-2; 9 bases agree with TRBD1. The CDR3 is 14 residues long. From germline, CDR1 is SNHLY and CDR2 FYNNEI. V lost 5 bases to trimming and J lost 4 bases; unmatched junction nucleotides: 2. The CDR3 DNA sequence: TGTGCCAGCAGTCCGACAGGGGGCACCGGGGAGCTGTTTTTT. This codes for CASSPTGGTGELFF.

There are a few counts of this clone. The V call is TRBV10-1, the J call TRBJ2-7; 10 bases line up with TRBD1. The CDR3 extends over 15 amino acids. The germline gives CDR1 WNHNN, CDR2 SYGVQD (reference sequence). Trimming took 4 bases from V and 2 from J; bases not matched to a gene: 5. CDR3 nucleotides: TGCGCCAGCAGTGCCTCGACAGGGGGCCCCTACGAGCAGTACTTC. Translation: CASSASTGGPYEQYF.

The chain couples TRBV6-5 to TRBJ1-4; 9 bases are shared with TRBD1. V gave up 6 bases and J gave up 8 bases; unmatched junction bases: 10. Looked up from germline, CDR1 is MNHEY and CDR2 is SVGAGI. The CDR3 consists of 15 residues. The CDR3 here is CASSPKQGAGEKLFF. CDR3 in DNA: TGTGCCAGCAGCCCGAAACAGGGGGCAGGGGAAAAACTGTTTTTT.

This sequence joins TRBV27 and TRBJ1-3; a weak D match, TRBD1 (5 bases). The CDR3 extends over 14 amino acids. Trimming cost V 6 bases and J 4 bases, with 13 bases left between them. Germline CDR1 reads MNHEY; CDR2 reads SMNVEV (reference sequence). CDR3 in DNA: TGTGCCAGCAGCCTGGGGGGGTACGGAAACACCATATATTTT. Translated: CASSLGGYGNTIYF.

This chain connects TRBV7-2 to TRBJ1-2, with D tentatively TRBD1 (6 bases). Between the trimmed V and J ends, which lost 5 bases and 0 bases, there was a span of 13 bases. Germline CDR1 SGHTA, CDR2 FQGNSA. CDR3 length: 15 amino acids. CDR3 DNA sequence: TGTGCCAGCAGCCTCGGGACACTTACTAACTATGGCTACACCTTC. It specifies CASSLGTLTNYGYTF.